The rows below give T cell receptor beta chains drawn from one sample of a study of human T cells and chemical hapten exposure. TCRdb reprocessed the RACE reads with MiXCR, giving one entry per CDR3 protein. The table records about 380,000 distinct CDR3 sequences, 4.8% of them present only once. Sequenced material: whole blood, taken in connection with sensitization to the hapten diphenylcyclopropenone (DPC). These receptors came from a woman in her 50s with alopecia areata. Some clones in this sample may be carry-over from other donors' samples. Each CDR3 is given with its conserved first and last residue. A D gene is named only where the DNA matches it firmly. Only part of the rows carry a size: once, few, many, or a class if the clone is expanded.

V	J	size	D	CDR3	DNA
TRBV5-8	TRBJ2-5	NA	NA	CASSLAEGPGETQYF	TGTGCCAGCAGCTTGGCCGAGGGGCCTGGAGAGACCCAGTACTTC
TRBV29-1	TRBJ1-1	few	TRBD1	CSVEGQPLNTEAFF	TGCAGCGTTGAGGGACAGCCTTTGAACACTGAAGCTTTCTTT
TRBV20-1	TRBJ1-4	many	NA	CSAAPGANEKLFF	TGCAGTGCGGCACCAGGGGCTAATGAAAAACTGTTTTTT
TRBV29-1	TRBJ2-1	many	NA	CSAETQAASEQFF	TGCAGCGCTGAAACCCAGGCTGCGAGTGAGCAGTTCTTC
TRBV12-3/TRBV12-4	TRBJ1-5	many	NA	CASSSQGRGQPQHF	TGTGCCAGCAGTTCACAGGGACGAGGCCAGCCCCAGCATTTT
TRBV20-1	TRBJ2-7	NA	NA	CSARREHQGGEQYF	TGCAGTGCTCGGAGAGAACATCAGGGAGGCGAGCAGTACTTC
TRBV11-2	TRBJ2-1	many	NA	CASSLVYGKVEQFF	TGTGCCAGCAGCTTAGTCTACGGGAAAGTTGAGCAGTTCTTC
TRBV5-1	TRBJ1-5	many	NA	CASSPDGVQPQHF	TGCGCCAGCAGCCCGGATGGGGTACAGCCCCAGCATTTT
TRBV12-3/TRBV12-4	TRBJ2-1	NA	NA	CASSFMRGNEQFF	TGTGCCAGCAGTTTTATGAGGGGTAATGAGCAGTTCTTC
TRBV14	TRBJ1-1	few	NA	CASSRKGGPPNTEAFF	TGTGCCAGCAGCCGCAAAGGGGGGCCCCCCAACACTGAAGCTTTCTTT
TRBV7-2	TRBJ2-3	many	TRBD2	CASSRRPAGGPDTQYF	TGTGCCAGCAGCCGTCGACCAGCGGGAGGGCCAGATACGCAGTATTTT
TRBV12-3/TRBV12-4	TRBJ1-1	many	NA	CASSLIGGAEAFF	TGTGCCAGCAGTTTAATTGGAGGCGCTGAAGCTTTCTTT
TRBV29-1	TRBJ1-2	many	TRBD1	CSVDKGTGGEYGYTF	TGCAGCGTTGATAAAGGGACAGGGGGCGAATATGGCTACACCTTC
TRBV9	TRBJ2-6	many	TRBD1	CASSVAGTGYTGANVLTF	TGTGCCAGCAGCGTAGCTGGGACAGGGTACACAGGGGCCAACGTCCTGACTTTC
TRBV12-3/TRBV12-4	TRBJ2-3	many	NA	CASSRGPSTDTQYF	TGTGCCAGCAGTCGGGGGCCTAGCACAGATACGCAGTATTTT
TRBV28	TRBJ1-2	many	TRBD1	CASSAQTGGGNGYTF	TGTGCCAGCAGTGCCCAGACAGGGGGCGGAAATGGCTACACCTTC
TRBV12-5	TRBJ1-1	many	NA	CASGPQDGGFTEAFF	TGTGCTAGTGGTCCTCAGGATGGGGGGTTTACTGAAGCTTTCTTT
TRBV7-9	TRBJ1-6	many	NA	CASTGVAVNNSPLHF	TGTGCCAGCACTGGGGTGGCCGTTAATAATTCACCCCTCCACTTT
TRBV14	TRBJ1-1	many	NA	CASSQAQGEAFF	TGTGCCAGCAGCCAAGCACAGGGTGAAGCTTTCTTT
TRBV6-2/TRBV6-3	TRBJ1-1	few	TRBD1	CASSFPGQGVTEAFF	TGTGCCAGCAGTTTCCCCGGACAGGGCGTGACTGAAGCTTTCTTT
TRBV6-6	TRBJ2-5	many	NA	CASSPGGTVGETQYF	TGTGCCAGCAGTCCAGGGGGGACTGTAGGAGAGACCCAGTACTTC
TRBV27	TRBJ2-1	many	TRBD2	CASSPLRTSGPAYNEQFF	TGTGCCAGCAGTCCCCTACGTACTAGCGGGCCTGCCTACAATGAGCAGTTCTTC